These T cell receptor beta chains were read from a single sample in a study of blood T cell repertoires in COVID-19. Libraries were prepared by immunoSEQ multiplex PCR; TCRdb keeps only in-frame clonotypes and omits some of them. The sample has tens of thousands of clones; more than 85% are singletons. Sequencing was performed on peripheral blood. The receptors were sampled from a man aged 50 to 60 with active COVID-19. Each CDR3 is given with its conserved first and last residue. The order of the fields is D gene, J gene, CDR3 length, V gene, CDR3 protein. The D gene is left open where the match is weak.

d_gene: TRBD1
j_gene: TRBJ1-2
len: 15
v_gene: TRBV27
CDR3aa: CASSLTGQGNYGYTF

d_gene: .
j_gene: TRBJ1-6
len: 12
v_gene: TRBV11-2
CDR3aa: CASSSLDSPLHF

d_gene: TRBD2
j_gene: TRBJ2-7
len: 14
v_gene: TRBV3-1/TRBV3-2
CDR3aa: CASSHGLAAYEQYF

d_gene: .
j_gene: TRBJ2-5
len: 13
v_gene: TRBV7-2
CDR3aa: CASSFGELETQYF

d_gene: .
j_gene: TRBJ2-5
len: 15
v_gene: TRBV14
CDR3aa: CASSPQGFLQETQYF

d_gene: TRBD2
j_gene: TRBJ2-2
len: 15
v_gene: TRBV19
CDR3aa: CACRGGAYNTGELFF

d_gene: TRBD2
j_gene: TRBJ2-5
len: 14
v_gene: TRBV12-5
CDR3aa: CASLASGGLETQYF

d_gene: .
j_gene: TRBJ2-1
len: 11
v_gene: TRBV19
CDR3aa: CASRSRNEQFF

d_gene: .
j_gene: TRBJ2-2
len: 15
v_gene: TRBV6-5
CDR3aa: CASSYSRDFTGELFF

d_gene: .
j_gene: TRBJ2-7
len: 16
v_gene: TRBV21-1
CDR3aa: CASSKLAGGPPYEQYF

d_gene: TRBD1
j_gene: TRBJ2-7
len: 18
v_gene: TRBV15
CDR3aa: CATSRAPLGGTGSYEQYF

d_gene: TRBD1
j_gene: TRBJ2-7
len: 14
v_gene: TRBV28
CDR3aa: CASSDIGQGYEQYF

d_gene: TRBD1
j_gene: TRBJ1-2
len: 14
v_gene: TRBV28
CDR3aa: CASSLFAGGYGYTF

d_gene: TRBD1
j_gene: TRBJ2-1
len: 15
v_gene: TRBV7-7
CDR3aa: CASSPGQGAVDEQFF

d_gene: .
j_gene: TRBJ2-1
len: 12
v_gene: TRBV10-2
CDR3aa: CASSVSYNEQFF

d_gene: .
j_gene: TRBJ1-5
len: 13
v_gene: TRBV20-1
CDR3aa: CSASSQGGQPQHF

d_gene: TRBD2
j_gene: TRBJ2-5
len: 14
v_gene: TRBV2
CDR3aa: CASSAGTSGKTQYF

d_gene: TRBD2
j_gene: TRBJ2-7
len: 16
v_gene: TRBV5-1
CDR3aa: CASSSSSSGYFYEQYF

d_gene: TRBD1
j_gene: TRBJ1-1
len: 15
v_gene: TRBV11-2
CDR3aa: CASSQYRGRETEAFF

d_gene: .
j_gene: TRBJ1-3
len: 14
v_gene: TRBV7-9
CDR3aa: CASSRDSSGNTIYF

d_gene: TRBD2
j_gene: TRBJ2-3
len: 14
v_gene: TRBV5-4
CDR3aa: CASSPSLAGAAQYF

d_gene: .
j_gene: TRBJ2-7
len: 13
v_gene: TRBV20-1
CDR3aa: CSASRTEKYEQYF

d_gene: TRBD2
j_gene: TRBJ2-2
len: 19
v_gene: TRBV11-2
CDR3aa: CASSAGTSGRIRGTGELFF

d_gene: .
j_gene: TRBJ1-6
len: 18
v_gene: TRBV3-1/TRBV3-2
CDR3aa: CASSPREGGFSYNSPLHF

d_gene: TRBD2
j_gene: TRBJ2-5
len: 14
v_gene: TRBV10-3
CDR3aa: CAINWGGLEETQYF

d_gene: .
j_gene: TRBJ1-5
len: 12
v_gene: TRBV6-2/TRBV6-3
CDR3aa: CASSFGTRPQHF

d_gene: TRBD2
j_gene: TRBJ2-5
len: 14
v_gene: TRBV10-3
CDR3aa: CAISEGLARETQYF

d_gene: .
j_gene: TRBJ1-2
len: 18
v_gene: TRBV6-2/TRBV6-3
CDR3aa: CASSYSLFSVAGIWGYTF

d_gene: .
j_gene: TRBJ2-1
len: 15
v_gene: TRBV6-5
CDR3aa: CASSYLDSRGNEQFF